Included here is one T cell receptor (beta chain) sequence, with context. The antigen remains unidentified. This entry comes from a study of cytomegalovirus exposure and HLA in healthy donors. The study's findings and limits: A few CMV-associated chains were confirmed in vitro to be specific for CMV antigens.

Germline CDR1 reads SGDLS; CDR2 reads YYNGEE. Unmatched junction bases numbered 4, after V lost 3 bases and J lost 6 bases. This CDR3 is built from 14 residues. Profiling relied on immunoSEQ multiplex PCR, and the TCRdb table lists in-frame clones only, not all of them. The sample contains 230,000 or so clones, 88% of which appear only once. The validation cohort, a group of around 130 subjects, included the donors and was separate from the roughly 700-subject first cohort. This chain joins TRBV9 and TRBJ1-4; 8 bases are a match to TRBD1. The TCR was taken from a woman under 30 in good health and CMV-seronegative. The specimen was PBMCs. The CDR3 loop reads CASSGTGLHEKLFF. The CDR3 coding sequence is TGTGCCAGCAGCGGGACAGGGTTACATGAAAAACTGTTTTTT.